This T cell receptor beta chain was sequenced in a study of cytomegalovirus exposure and HLA in healthy donors. Across the whole study: Approximately 190 million T cells yielded 117 million unique TCR beta sequences in earlier analysis. Study-level points and caveats: There was a cluster of highly shared sequence variants that was likely a sequencing artifact. A later analysis appeared to link common viral pathogens to several of the most significant clusters.

For this clone: Its antigen is undetermined.

Both 60 Vbeta primers and 13 Jbeta primers went into the PCR. TCRdb keeps only in-frame clones here, not all; method: immunoSEQ multiplex PCR. The table shows 150,000 to 180,000 clones, with roughly 83% occurring only once. CDR3 length: 13 amino acids. After removal of 8 bases from V and 1 base from J, the junction contained 7 bases not matched to a gene. The germline CDR1 and CDR2 sequences are SQVTM and ANQGSEA. This clonotype was obtained from a man aged 25-45 years in good health and CMV-seropositive. Material: PBMCs. This chain connects TRBV29-1 to TRBJ1-1; 7 nucleotides line up with TRBD1. CDR3 DNA: TGCAGCTCCGCCCGACAGGGGAACACTGAAGCTTTCTTT. Protein sequence: CSSARQGNTEAFF.